These T cell receptor beta chains were read from a single sample in a study of CD8 T cells in Susac syndrome. TCRdb re-called the immunoSEQ multiplex PCR reads through MiXCR, storing one row per CDR3 protein. The table records about 200,000 distinct CDR3 sequences, 90% to 97% of them present only once. The sample taken for sequencing was CD4+ T cells from PBMCs. The receptors derive from a human donor with multiple sclerosis. The conserved cysteine and the conserved F or W are not part of the CDR3 here.

j_gene: TRBJ1-2
v_gene: TRBV7-3
CDR3aa: ASGRTGDPSNYGYT

j_gene: TRBJ1-6
v_gene: TRBV14
CDR3aa: ASSLYSNSPLH

j_gene: TRBJ1-5
v_gene: TRBV7-8
CDR3aa: ASSFDSYNQPQH

j_gene: TRBJ2-2
v_gene: TRBV9
CDR3aa: ASSGTSRGTGELF

j_gene: TRBJ2-7
v_gene: TRBV1
CDR3aa: TSGENTGSYEQY

j_gene: TRBJ1-6
v_gene: TRBV28
CDR3aa: ASSSHTGMDNSPLH

j_gene: TRBJ2-3
v_gene: TRBV5-4
CDR3aa: ASSQTSGGTDTQY

j_gene: TRBJ1-2
v_gene: TRBV15
CDR3aa: ATSGGFYGYT

j_gene: TRBJ1-5
v_gene: TRBV18
CDR3aa: ASSVRDGGWNQPQH

j_gene: TRBJ2-5
v_gene: TRBV20-1
CDR3aa: SAREGPQETQY

j_gene: TRBJ2-5
v_gene: TRBV30
CDR3aa: AWSAGTGRQETQY

j_gene: TRBJ2-5
v_gene: TRBV7-9
CDR3aa: ASSLAGGVETQY

j_gene: TRBJ1-1
v_gene: TRBV30
CDR3aa: AWSVPTPAPRNTEAF

j_gene: TRBJ2-5
v_gene: TRBV3-1
CDR3aa: ASSQEMPQGTQY

j_gene: TRBJ1-5
v_gene: TRBV6-5
CDR3aa: ASSYSELAQPQH

j_gene: TRBJ2-3
v_gene: TRBV30
CDR3aa: AWSYYGSDRTTQY

j_gene: TRBJ2-5
v_gene: TRBV10-3
CDR3aa: AISEFRGQETQY

j_gene: TRBJ2-5
v_gene: TRBV9
CDR3aa: ASSVDPTETQY

j_gene: TRBJ2-7
v_gene: TRBV6-1
CDR3aa: ATLGQEQY

j_gene: TRBJ1-2
v_gene: TRBV3-1
CDR3aa: ASSQGTSNGYT

j_gene: TRBJ1-1
v_gene: TRBV23-1
CDR3aa: ASSQDTQGAPPMNTEAF

j_gene: TRBJ1-5
v_gene: TRBV4-3
CDR3aa: ASSQDRGPPYRQPQH

j_gene: TRBJ1-5
v_gene: TRBV20-1
CDR3aa: SAREGTVQPQH

j_gene: TRBJ2-3
v_gene: TRBV20-1
CDR3aa: SARQSDTQY

j_gene: TRBJ2-5
v_gene: TRBV12-3/TRBV12-4
CDR3aa: ASILGEGGAETQY

j_gene: TRBJ2-5
v_gene: TRBV4-1
CDR3aa: ASSLGTSGGGETQY

j_gene: TRBJ2-3
v_gene: TRBV19
CDR3aa: ASSNPGQGTDTQY

j_gene: TRBJ2-1
v_gene: TRBV20-1
CDR3aa: SAREDRYNEQF

j_gene: TRBJ1-2
v_gene: TRBV9
CDR3aa: ASGKGVNYGYT

j_gene: TRBJ2-7
v_gene: TRBV20-1
CDR3aa: SARDLNHYEQY

j_gene: TRBJ2-3
v_gene: TRBV10-3
CDR3aa: AISEASPGPQY

j_gene: TRBJ1-1
v_gene: TRBV29-1
CDR3aa: SVAAAEGAAGKAF

j_gene: TRBJ2-7
v_gene: TRBV23-1
CDR3aa: ASIQGQVGCEQY

j_gene: TRBJ2-1
v_gene: TRBV2
CDR3aa: ASSPGLSYPNEQF

j_gene: TRBJ1-6
v_gene: TRBV7-2
CDR3aa: ASTLYQDYNSPLH

j_gene: TRBJ1-4
v_gene: TRBV6-5
CDR3aa: ASSPPGNEKLF

j_gene: TRBJ2-7
v_gene: TRBV24-1
CDR3aa: ATSDVQGEQY

j_gene: TRBJ1-1
v_gene: TRBV20-1
CDR3aa: SAPDRALMNTEAF

j_gene: TRBJ2-2
v_gene: TRBV7-9
CDR3aa: ASSPRAGTNTGELF

j_gene: TRBJ2-3
v_gene: TRBV3-1
CDR3aa: ASSQDPTPRDTQY

j_gene: TRBJ1-2
v_gene: TRBV18
CDR3aa: ASSLNRDTYGYT

j_gene: TRBJ2-2
v_gene: TRBV20-1
CDR3aa: SASLAGGFTGELF

j_gene: TRBJ1-1
v_gene: TRBV9
CDR3aa: ASSVGSSNTEAF

j_gene: TRBJ1-6
v_gene: TRBV2
CDR3aa: ASTSELNSPLH

j_gene: TRBJ2-1
v_gene: TRBV30
CDR3aa: AWGSRKYNEQF

j_gene: TRBJ1-5
v_gene: TRBV20-1
CDR3aa: SARHGSNQPQH

j_gene: TRBJ1-3
v_gene: TRBV7-2
CDR3aa: ASSFFIQNSGNTIY

j_gene: TRBJ2-7
v_gene: TRBV3-1
CDR3aa: ASSQESGAFYEQY

j_gene: TRBJ2-1
v_gene: TRBV7-6
CDR3aa: ASTLTSGSYSYNEQF

j_gene: TRBJ1-2
v_gene: TRBV5-1
CDR3aa: ASSYQRGQGSGYT

j_gene: TRBJ2-7
v_gene: TRBV13
CDR3aa: ASSIGTAYPYEQY

j_gene: TRBJ1-2
v_gene: TRBV6-5
CDR3aa: ASSSENYGYT

j_gene: TRBJ1-6
v_gene: TRBV20-1
CDR3aa: SVLRDGNSPLH